Given below is one T cell receptor beta chain in context. Its antigen has not been determined. Base qualities are not provided; no much larger clone lies one nucleotide away. Patients with a history of autoimmune disease or receiving systemic immunosuppression were excluded from the trial. In every dose cohort, peripheral blood was drawn for TCR sequencing at baseline, cycle 4 day 1, and cycle 7 day 1. The samples were taken from a phase I, first-in-human, multicenter, open-label dose-escalation trial of ivuxolimab. Adults with locally advanced or metastatic head and neck squamous cell, hepatocellular, melanoma or renal cell carcinoma were enrolled in the trial. Before TCR sequencing, CD4+ T cells and CD8+ T cells from peripheral blood were sorted into separate populations. This specimen belongs to a study of OX40 agonist ivuxolimab in advanced cancers. A note on the overall study: Ivuxolimab was an agonistic, fully human IgG2 monoclonal antibody directed against OX40 (CD134), a costimulatory receptor. Patients were allowed to have had prior anti-PD-1, anti-PD-L1 or anti-CTLA-4 therapy, and 40% to 45% of the dose-escalation patients had previously received checkpoint inhibitors. The paper describes the monotherapy dose-escalation part (N = 52 patients) of the phase I trial of ivuxolimab. The dose-escalation cohort was around 84% male with a mean age of about 58 years, ranging from roughly 20 to 80. Intravenous ivuxolimab was administered to patients every 2 weeks at six dose levels: 0.01, 0.1, 0.3, 1.5, 3 and 10 mg/kg. Peripheral TCRbeta sequencing aimed to test whether ivuxolimab altered TCR sequence diversity and caused clonal T-cell expansion. Of the 50 to 55 patients in dose escalation, about 19 had hepatocellular carcinoma, some 15 had melanoma, 9 had renal cell carcinoma and 9 had head and neck cancer. Three dose-escalation patients achieved partial responses, one with hepatocellular carcinoma and two with cutaneous melanoma.

The junction shows trimming of 8 bases on V and 8 bases on J, and the gene matches do not reach 14 bases of it. CDR1 and CDR2 are drawn from the germline V gene: SQVTM, ANQGSEA. Counted from cysteine to phenylalanine, this CDR3 has 14 amino acids. Of all the DNA, just the CDR3 is kept, 42 bases in frame from base 1. The paper as a whole reports these results and caveats: After ivuxolimab, expanded clones were on average more numerous among CD8+ T cells than among CD4+ T cells. In the 0.1-3.0 mg/kg groups, partial responders had among the lowest normalized peripheral clonal expansion, particularly in CD8+ T cells. Antigen specificity was not determined for the clonally expanded peripheral T cells. Low levels of normalized T-cell clonal expansion were also seen in some patients who did not respond. At doses of 0.1 to 3.0 mg/kg, clonal expansion of both CD4+ and CD8+ blood T cells was observed from baseline to week 6.

For sequencing of the TCRbeta CDR3 region, genomic DNA was extracted from the sorted cells. The immunoSEQ Assay was used for sequencing of TCRbeta CDR3 regions. Entries here come from immuneACCESS through TCRdb and include only in-frame sequences with V and J called. Some clones fail to appear in such tables; in the studies checked, an unresolved V gene covers under half of the shortfall, and the cause of the remainder is unknown. For this sample the table gives 30,000 to 40,000 clones, of which approximately 89% were detected only once. The ten largest clones capture around 9.8% of the sample. The starting material was CD4+ or CD8+ T cells sorted from blood, obtained in a trial of the OX40 agonist ivuxolimab. This clonotype was sampled from an adult with an advanced solid tumor such as melanoma, head and neck, liver or kidney cancer. The sequence links TRBV29-1 to TRBJ2-1, and 8 bases in between align with TRBD2. The nucleotide sequence reads as follows: TGCAGCTTCACCCCCGGGACTAGTCACCATGAGCAGTTCTTC. The resulting protein is CSFTPGTSHHEQFF.